These 23 T cell receptor beta chains share one sample of origin, sequenced in a study of blood T cell repertoires in COVID-19. TCRdb's copy holds only in-frame clones and misses some; the assay was immunoSEQ multiplex PCR. The sample holds about 130,000 clones; roughly 79% are singletons and the top ten take 10% to 11%. The sequenced sample consisted of peripheral blood. The receptors shown here come from a human donor in a cohort sampled during active COVID-19.

The V and J genes are TRBV7-9 and TRBJ2-3; TRBD1 agrees at 11 bases. From germline, CDR1 is SEHNR and CDR2 FQNEAQ (reference sequence). V shed 5 bases and J 4 bases; nucleotides not matched to a gene: 8. The CDR3 length is 16 residues. CDR3 region: CASSSMGQGDADTQYF. The CDR3 coding sequence is TGTGCCAGCAGCAGCATGGGACAGGGGGACGCAGATACGCAGTATTTT.

This chain links TRBV20-1 with TRBJ2-1; D is perhaps TRBD1 (6 bases). Between the trimmed V and J ends, which lost 6 bases and 11 bases, there was a span of 14 bases. This CDR3 spans 11 amino acids. Germline loops: CDR1 DFQATT, CDR2 SNEGSKA (reference sequence). For the CDR3, the DNA is TGCAGTGCAGCACCGGGACAACAGCAGTTCTTC. This encodes CSAAPGQQQFF.

This chain links TRBV5-1 with TRBJ2-3, with TRBD2 identical over 10 bases. This CDR3 is built from 16 residues. The germline CDR1 and CDR2 sequences are SGHRS and YFSETQ. J gave up 1 base and V 3 bases, and 5 bases lay outside the gene matches. CDR3 DNA: TGCGCCAGCAGCTCCCCTAGCGGGGGCCGCACAGATACGCAGTATTTT. Its translation is CASSSPSGGRTDTQYF. The whole variable domain, filled in from reference TRBV5-1 and TRBJ2-3, reads KAGVTQTPRYLIKTRGQQVTLSCSPISGHRSVSWYQQTPGQGLQFLFEYFSETQRNKGNFPGRFSGRQFSNSRSEMNVSTLELGDSALYLCASSSPSGGRTDTQYFGPGTRLTVL.

In its sample, this clone was seen once. The V call is TRBV5-1, the J call TRBJ2-5; 14 bases align to TRBD2. There are 16 residues in the CDR3. The J segment lost 5 bases and the V segment lost 4 bases, leaving 7 bases of the junction unmatched. Germline lookup yields CDR1 SGHRS and CDR2 YFSETQ. The CDR3 nucleotides are TGCGCCAGCAGCCTGACTAGCGGGGGGGCCATGGAGACCCAGTACTTC. It is translated as CASSLTSGGAMETQYF.

This chain links TRBV2 with TRBJ1-6, with TRBD1 matching 9 bases. Per germline, CDR1 SNHLY and CDR2 FYNNEI. Unmatched junction bases numbered 6, after V lost 4 bases and J lost 8 bases. The CDR3 runs to 15 residues. The CDR3 DNA reads TGTGCCAGCAGTGGCGGGGGACAGGGCTATTCACCCCTCCACTTT. Translating it yields CASSGGGQGYSPLHF. Combining the CDR3 with reference TRBV2 and TRBJ1-6 gives the whole variable domain EPEVTQTPSHQVTQMGQEVILRCVPISNHLYFYWYRQILGQKVEFLVSFYNNEISEKSEIFDDQFSVERPDGSNFTLKIRSTKLEDSAMYFCASSGGGQGYSPLHFGNGTRLTVT.

The rearrangement uses TRBV7-9 and TRBJ1-6; D is perhaps TRBD1 (6 bases). This CDR3 is 15 amino acids long. V lost 5 bases and J 9 bases, leaving 17 bases between the germline ends. The germline V gene has CDR1 SEHNR and CDR2 FQNEAQ (reference sequence). The CDR3 DNA follows: TGTGCCAGCAGCCTAGGGGACACCGGAGGTTCACCCCTCCACTTT. This sequence encodes CASSLGDTGGSPLHF.

The J gene is TRBJ2-3, the V gene TRBV19, with TRBD1 matching over 8 bases. CDR3 length equals 20 residues. Germline lookup yields CDR1 LNHDA and CDR2 SQIVND (reference sequence). Trimming removed 0 bases from V and 0 bases from J; junction bases left unmatched: 14. The CDR3 sequence: CASSIEAPFQGARSTDTQYF. The CDR3 coding sequence is TGTGCCAGTAGTATAGAGGCCCCGTTTCAGGGGGCCCGAAGCACAGATACGCAGTATTTT.

This rearrangement joins TRBV5-1 to TRBJ1-1, with no clear D. The CDR3 is 14 residues long. V was shortened by 5 bases and J by 4 bases, with 15 bases between the two germline ends. In germline, CDR1 is SGHRS, CDR2 YFSETQ. The CDR3 DNA is TGCGCCAGCAGTGAAAAGTTCGGGAGCACTGAAGCTTTCTTT. It specifies CASSEKFGSTEAFF.

V usage is TRBV9 and J usage is TRBJ2-1, with a possible D match to TRBD1 (5 bases). The CDR3 has 18 residues. Germline CDR1 and CDR2: SGDLS and YYNGEE. The germline V and J ends were trimmed by 0 bases and 5 bases, with 21 bases remaining between them. CDR3 DNA sequence: TGTGCCAGCAGCGTAGTTCCCCTATTGGGGCCCTTAAACAATGAGCAGTTCTTC. This encodes CASSVVPLLGPLNNEQFF.

This sequence joins TRBV7-8 and TRBJ1-2; TRBD1 matches at 7 bases. This CDR3 comprises 16 residues. Germline CDR1 reads SGHVS; CDR2 reads FQNEAQ. Germline trimming cut 5 bases from V and 4 bases from J; bases unmatched to any gene: 13. CDR3 region: CASSPSLTGTLYGYTF. DNA of the CDR3: TGTGCCAGCAGCCCATCACTGACAGGGACCCTCTATGGCTACACCTTC.

The CDR3 protein is CASSKDILPQHF. DNA of the CDR3: TGTGCCAGCAGTAAGGACATATTGCCCCAGCATTTT. The chain has TRBV6-2 or TRBV6-3 and TRBJ1-5; tentatively, D is TRBD1 (5 bases). Germline CDR1 reads MNHEY; CDR2 reads SVGEGT. Trimming removed 5 bases from V and 9 bases from J, with 11 bases in between. CDR3 size: 12 residues.

This clone was found once. The chain recombines TRBV30 with TRBJ1-5, with D uncertain. The germline V gene has CDR1 GTSNPN and CDR2 SVGIG (reference sequence). Trimming left V 0 bases short and J 6 bases short, with 9 bases between. The CDR3 is made up of 13 amino acids. The CDR3: CAWSVSRSQPQHF. The CDR3 DNA sequence: TGTGCCTGGAGTGTATCCCGGAGTCAGCCCCAGCATTTT.

The rearrangement uses TRBV29-1 and TRBJ2-3; 15 bases are shared with TRBD2. This CDR3 contains 16 residues. The trim removed 4 bases at V and 6 bases at J, leaving 8 bases unmatched. Germline V gene sequence: CDR1 SQVTM, CDR2 ANQGSEA. The chain's CDR3 is CSVADGLAGGQDTQYF. The CDR3 DNA reads TGCAGCGTTGCCGACGGACTAGCGGGGGGGCAGGATACGCAGTATTTT.

This clone came up a few times. V usage is TRBV19 and J usage is TRBJ1-1; D is undetermined. V was trimmed by 3 bases and J by 8 bases, leaving 16 bases between them. CDR3 size: 14 residues. In germline, CDR1 is LNHDA, CDR2 SQIVND (reference sequence). The CDR3 region has the DNA TGTGCCAGTAGTATCAGGCAGGAAACCAAGGAAGCTTTCTTT. Residues: CASSIRQETKEAFF.

The V call is TRBV2, the J call TRBJ2-1, with D unresolved. The germline V gene has CDR1 SNHLY and CDR2 FYNNEI. Trimming removed 4 bases at V and 4 bases at J, with 2 bases between. This CDR3 comprises 11 residues. CDR3 protein: CASSAYNEQFF. DNA for the CDR3: TGTGCCAGCAGTGCGTACAATGAGCAGTTCTTC.

This clone occurred a few times. The genes are TRBV7-9 and TRBJ2-7; possibly TRBD1 for D (10 bases). The CDR3 sequence is 17 residues long. The V end lost 4 bases, the J end lost 3 bases, and 22 bases lay between the germline ends. CDR1 is SEHNR and CDR2 is FQNEAQ in the germline V gene (reference sequence). CDR3 coding DNA: TGTGCCAGCAGCTCTTGGCGGGAGGGACAGGGGAACTACGAGCAGTACTTC. Translating gives CASSSWREGQGNYEQYF.

This clone was seen only a few times. The chain is built from TRBV29-1 and TRBJ1-1, with TRBD1 matching over 7 bases. V trimming: 6 bases; J trimming: 11 bases; junction bases outside the gene matches: 15. This CDR3 comprises 13 residues. Germline V gives CDR1 SQVTM, CDR2 ANQGSEA. The CDR3 nucleotides are TGCAGCGTCGACCCGGGACAGACTACCGGGGCTTTCTTT. This codes for CSVDPGQTTGAFF.

The chain has TRBV6-5 and TRBJ1-2; no clear D. This CDR3 contains 13 residues. Trimming stripped 6 bases from V and 8 bases from J, with 16 bases between. Germline CDR1 is MNHEY and CDR2 is SVGAGI. The CDR3 is CASRPVRGEGYTF. CDR3 bases: TGTGCCAGCAGGCCAGTACGCGGGGAAGGCTACACCTTC.

The chain has TRBV4-1 and TRBJ2-7; D may be TRBD2 (6 bases). The CDR3 is 17 residues long. The ends were cut back, 2 bases at V and 3 bases at J, with 20 bases in the middle. CDR1 and CDR2 (germline): MGHRA, YSYEKL. The CDR3 is CASSQMAGYRRNYEQYF. The CDR3 nucleotides are TGCGCCAGCAGCCAAATGGCGGGGTACAGGCGAAACTACGAGCAGTACTTC.

The chain couples TRBV11-2 to TRBJ2-3; 8 positions match TRBD2. V was clipped by 1 base and J by 0 bases; unmatched bases: 9. This CDR3 spans 18 amino acids. CDR1 is SGHAT, CDR2 FQNNGV, per germline. The CDR3 sequence: CASSLGRRGLGSTDTQYF. CDR3 nucleotides: TGTGCCAGCAGCTTAGGCCGACGGGGACTAGGGAGCACAGATACGCAGTATTTT.

This clone was detected once. The V and J genes are TRBV12-2 and TRBJ1-3. TRBV12-2 is recorded as a pseudogene. CDR3 size: 15 residues. Here the CDR3 reads CASRFKLLPYPTIYF. CDR3 nucleotide sequence: TGTGCAAGTCGCTTCAAGCTCCTTCCATACCCGACCATATATTTT.

The chain has TRBV18 and TRBJ2-7; 7 bases line up with TRBD2. Germline lookup yields CDR1 KGHSH and CDR2 LQKENI. V dropped 3 bases and J dropped 4; count of bases not matched to a gene: 6. The CDR3 is 14 residues long. Here the CDR3 reads CASSPGRGTYEQYF. The CDR3 coding sequence is TGTGCCAGCTCACCGGGGAGGGGTACGTACGAGCAGTACTTC.

This clone was recorded many times. The chain combines TRBV7-8 with TRBJ2-3; no clear D. CDR1 and CDR2 from the germline V gene are SGHVS and FQNEAQ. The CDR3 extends over 12 amino acids. Trimming stripped 2 bases from V and 9 bases from J, with 9 bases between. DNA of the CDR3: TGTGCCAGCAGCTTATCACAGTTCACGCAGTATTTT. Translated: CASSLSQFTQYF.